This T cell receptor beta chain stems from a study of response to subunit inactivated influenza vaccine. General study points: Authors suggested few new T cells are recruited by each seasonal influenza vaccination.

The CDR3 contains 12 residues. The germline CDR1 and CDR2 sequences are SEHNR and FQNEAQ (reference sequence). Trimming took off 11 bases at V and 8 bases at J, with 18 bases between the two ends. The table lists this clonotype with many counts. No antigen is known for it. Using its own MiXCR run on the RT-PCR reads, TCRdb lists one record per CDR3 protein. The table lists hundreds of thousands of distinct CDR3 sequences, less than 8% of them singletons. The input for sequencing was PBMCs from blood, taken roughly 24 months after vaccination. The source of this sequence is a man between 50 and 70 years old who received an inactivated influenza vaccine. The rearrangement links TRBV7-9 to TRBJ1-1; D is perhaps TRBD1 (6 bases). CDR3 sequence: CAYGGQLYEAFF. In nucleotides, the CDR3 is TGTGCCTATGGGGGGCAGCTATACGAAGCTTTCTTT.